The rows below give T cell receptor beta chains drawn from one sample of a study of blood T cell repertoires in COVID-19. The repertoire was sequenced with immunoSEQ multiplex PCR; TCRdb's copy has only in-frame clones and lacks some. The data show under 75,000 clones, with approximately 86% seen just once and around 3.5% held by the top ten. Sequenced material: peripheral blood. These receptors were taken from a man aged 50-59 years with active COVID-19. Each CDR3 is given with its conserved first and last residue. A D gene is named only where the DNA matches it firmly. Clone sizes are given selectively: once, few, many, or a class where the clone is expanded.

CASWWGGPHTEAFF | TGTGCCAGCTGGTGGGGGGGGCCCCACACTGAAGCTTTCTTT | . | . | TRBJ1-1 | TRBV28 | 14
CASSYARQGQPPLFF | TGTGCCAGCAGTTACGCAAGACAGGGGCAACCCCCGCTGTTTTTT | TRBD1 | . | TRBJ1-4 | TRBV6-2/TRBV6-3 | 15
CASSQGAQETQYF | TGTGCCAGCAGCCAAGGGGCGCAAGAGACCCAGTACTTC | . | . | TRBJ2-5 | TRBV3-1/TRBV3-2 | 13
CASSAGGPTEAFF | TGTGCCAGTAGTGCCGGAGGACCCACTGAAGCTTTCTTT | . | . | TRBJ1-1 | TRBV19 | 13
CASSRSGVTTGELFF | TGCGCCAGCAGCCGGTCGGGGGTTACCACCGGGGAGCTGTTTTTT | . | . | TRBJ2-2 | TRBV5-1 | 15
CASSRGSTPEQYF | TGTGCCAGCAGTAGAGGAAGCACACCCGAGCAGTACTTC | . | . | TRBJ2-7 | TRBV7-9 | 13
CASTDPGGPNKNIQYF | TGTGCCAGCACCGATCCGGGGGGGCCCAATAAAAACATTCAGTACTTC | TRBD2 | . | TRBJ2-4 | TRBV11-2 | 16
CATSRAFRDPTGELFF | TGTGCCACCAGCAGAGCCTTCCGAGATCCCACCGGGGAGCTGTTTTTT | . | . | TRBJ2-2 | TRBV15 | 16
CATGRVGLMNTEAFF | TGTGCCACCGGGAGGGTTGGACTAATGAACACTGAAGCTTTCTTT | . | . | TRBJ1-1 | TRBV24-1 | 15
CASSVPTSGAPEETQYF | TGTGCCAGCAGCGTCCCGACTAGCGGGGCGCCTGAAGAGACCCAGTACTTC | TRBD2 | . | TRBJ2-5 | TRBV5-4 | 17
CASSRQGGGAYGYTF | TGTGCCAGCAGCCGCCAAGGGGGGGGAGCGTATGGCTACACCTTC | . | . | TRBJ1-2 | TRBV7-3 | 15
CAWSLETQYF | TGTGCCTGGAGTCTGGAGACCCAGTACTTC | . | . | TRBJ2-5 | TRBV30 | 10
CASSYSGTAYEQYF | TGTGCCAGCAGTTACTCGGGGACAGCCTACGAGCAGTACTTC | TRBD1 | . | TRBJ2-7 | TRBV6-5 | 14
CASKRQGQEKLFF | TGTGCCAGCAAAAGACAGGGTCAAGAAAAACTGTTTTTT | TRBD1 | few | TRBJ1-4 | TRBV12-3/TRBV12-4 | 13
CASSLGSSRVSEAFF | TGTGCCAGCAGCTTGGGGTCGAGCAGGGTCTCTGAAGCTTTCTTT | . | . | TRBJ1-1 | TRBV5-6 | 15
CASRKDEGLFF | TGTGCCAGCAGGAAAGATGAGGGACTGTTTTTT | . | few | TRBJ1-4 | TRBV5-8 | 11
CASSETIKGPSSYEQYF | TGTGCCAGCAGTGAAACCATCAAGGGGCCTAGCTCCTACGAGCAGTACTTC | . | few | TRBJ2-7 | TRBV2 | 17
CASSQGTLSTDTQYF | TGTGCCAGCAGCCAAGGTACTCTCAGCACAGATACGCAGTATTTT | . | . | TRBJ2-3 | TRBV3-1/TRBV3-2 | 15
CASEGQGVGHYGYTF | TGTGCCAGTGAGGGACAGGGCGTTGGTCACTATGGCTACACCTTC | TRBD1 | . | TRBJ1-2 | TRBV19 | 15